Listed below are T cell receptor beta chains from one sample, sequenced in a study of blood T cells in healthy people across ages. TCRdb recomputed calls from the 5' RACE reads with MiXCR, one row per CDR3 protein. This table holds some 1.7 million distinct CDR3 sequences, 28% found once. The sequencing input was blood. Source of these receptors: a woman in her twenties or thirties in good health. Each CDR3 is given with its conserved first and last residue. D genes are given only for firm matches. Part of the rows lack a size; the others show once, few, many or a class for expanded clones.

many	TRBV29-1	TRBJ2-3	TRBD2	TGCAGCGTTAGCGGGGGGCGTTCAAATACGCAGTATTTT	CSVSGGRSNTQYF
NA	TRBV12-3/TRBV12-4	TRBJ1-1	NA	TGTGCCAGCAGTTTTCCGGGGTGGGCCATCGGGTCTGAAGCTTTCTTT	CASSFPGWAIGSEAFF
NA	TRBV19	TRBJ2-5	NA	TGTGCCAGTAGTATAAGTGCAGAATTACAAGAGACCCAGTACTTC	CASSISAELQETQYF
few	TRBV28	TRBJ2-5	TRBD2	TGTGCCAGCAGCGGACTAGCTCCAGAGACCCAGTACTTC	CASSGLAPETQYF
NA	TRBV12-3/TRBV12-4	TRBJ2-5	NA	TGTGCCAGCCCCGCGTTCCGCGGGGTCCCCGAGGCCCAGTACTTC	CASPAFRGVPEAQYF
few	TRBV7-9	TRBJ2-1	TRBD1	TGTGCCAGCTCCGCCGGGACAGGCGTCTCAAGGGAGCAGTTCTTC	CASSAGTGVSREQFF
few	TRBV2	TRBJ2-1	NA	TGTGCCAGCAGTCCCGTAGTGAAGGGCTACAATGAGCAGTTCTTC	CASSPVVKGYNEQFF
few	TRBV4-3	TRBJ2-1	TRBD2	TGCGCCAGCAGCCAAGATTTTTTCGGGCAGGGGACTAGTTATGAGCAGTTCTTC	CASSQDFFGQGTSYEQFF
NA	TRBV6-2/TRBV6-3	TRBJ1-1	NA	TGTGCCAGCAGACCTACTCAAGGGAAGAGGGGCGAAGCTTTCTTT	CASRPTQGKRGEAFF
NA	TRBV12-3/TRBV12-4	TRBJ1-1	TRBD1	TGTGCCAGCAGACATCCCGGGACAGGGGAGACTGAAGCTTTCTTT	CASRHPGTGETEAFF
many	TRBV5-1	TRBJ1-2	NA	TGTGCCAGCAGCTTTTCGGGTTATGGCTACACCTTC	CASSFSGYGYTF
many	TRBV7-6	TRBJ2-7	TRBD2	TGTGCCAGCAGCCCTAAGACACCGCGGGGGTACGAGCAGTACTTC	CASSPKTPRGYEQYF
NA	TRBV29-1	TRBJ2-3	NA	TGCAGCGTTGTCTCCAGGGATCTCACAGATACGCAGTATTTT	CSVVSRDLTDTQYF
few	TRBV20-1	TRBJ2-5	TRBD2	TGCAGTGCTAAGAGGGGGGCGTGGGGTCTAGCGGGAGGAGGGAAGGAGACCCAGTACTTC	CSAKRGAWGLAGGGKETQYF
few	TRBV28	TRBJ2-7	NA	TGTGCCAGCAGTTTACCCCTTTACCACGAGCAGTACTTC	CASSLPLYHEQYF
few	TRBV5-6	TRBJ2-5	TRBD2	TGTGCCAGCAGCTCGCGCGGACCGGGACTAGTGGAAGAGACCCAGTACTTC	CASSSRGPGLVEETQYF
many	TRBV30	TRBJ2-1	TRBD2	TGTGCCTGGACTAGCGGGAATGAGCAGTTCTTC	CAWTSGNEQFF
many	TRBV25-1	TRBJ2-7	TRBD2	TGTGCCAGCAGTGACTCCCCGGGACTAGCGGTGGGGGAGCAGTACTTC	CASSDSPGLAVGEQYF
few	TRBV4-3	TRBJ2-2	NA	TGCGCCAGCAGCCAAGGGCTTGGGGGGGCGGACACCGGGGAGCTGTTTTTT	CASSQGLGGADTGELFF
once	TRBV12-3/TRBV12-4	TRBJ1-1	NA	TGTGCCAGCAGTTTAGCTTTAGGACAGAGCCCCACCGCTTTCTTT	CASSLALGQSPTAFF
few	TRBV5-1	TRBJ1-2	NA	TGCGCCAGCAGCTTGTTAACGGGCGTAGCTAACTATGGCCACACCTTC	CASSLLTGVANYGHTF
NA	TRBV28	TRBJ1-5	NA	TGTGCCAGCAGTAAGACAGAACCCAATCAGCCCCAGCATTTT	CASSKTEPNQPQHF
NA	TRBV28	TRBJ1-2	TRBD1	TGTGCCACCACCGGGACAGGGGCCTCCCCCTATGGCTACACCTTC	CATTGTGASPYGYTF
many	TRBV7-2	TRBJ2-5	NA	TGTGCCAGCAGCTTAGAGAGTGGACTTGATTTCGGGACCCAGTACTTC	CASSLESGLDFGTQYF
NA	TRBV15	TRBJ2-5	NA	TGTGCCACCAGCAGAGACCTTAGAGGTCAGACCCAGTACTTC	CATSRDLRGQTQYF
NA	TRBV10-3	TRBJ1-1	NA	TGTGCCATCAGTCAAGGGGGAACTGAAGCTTTCTTT	CAISQGGTEAFF
NA	TRBV12-3/TRBV12-4	TRBJ2-3	TRBD2	TGTGCCAGCAGTTTAGGGGCTAGCGGGGGGAGCTTGGATACGCAGTATTTT	CASSLGASGGSLDTQYF
once	TRBV28	TRBJ2-2	NA	TGTGCCAGCAGTTTATTGGGCGAGAACACCGGGGAACTGTTTTTT	CASSLLGENTGELFF
NA	TRBV11-2	TRBJ2-1	TRBD2	TGTGCCAGCAGGCATGTTGTCGGGCTAGCGGACTACAATGAGCAGTTCTTC	CASRHVVGLADYNEQFF
few	TRBV15	TRBJ2-2	NA	TGTGCCACCAGCAGAGGGGCTAACACCGGGGAGCTGTTTTTT	CATSRGANTGELFF
NA	TRBV12-3/TRBV12-4	TRBJ1-1	NA	TGTGCCAGCAGTTTAACACTACTGAACACTGAAGCTTTCTTT	CASSLTLLNTEAFF
few	TRBV5-1	TRBJ2-3	NA	TGCGCCAGCAGCTTGGAGGCTAGAAGAGATACGCAGTATTTT	CASSLEARRDTQYF
NA	TRBV20-1	TRBJ2-7	TRBD2	TGCAGTGCTTTTACCGGGAGGGGCCCCTACGAGCAGTACTTC	CSAFTGRGPYEQYF